These 29 T cell receptor beta chains originate from one sample sequenced in a study of blood T cell repertoires in COVID-19. Profiled with immunoSEQ multiplex PCR; TCRdb holds only in-frame clones, not every one. Seen here are 200,000 to 300,000 clones, just under 90% observed once, and the top ten hold around 3.5%. Sequences were obtained from peripheral blood. The receptors stem from a woman in her forties with acute or convalescent COVID-19.

CDR3 in DNA: TGCGCCAGCAGCCAAGATAATCCACAGGGATATGGCTACACCTTC. Encoded protein: CASSQDNPQGYGYTF. V and J are TRBV4-1 and TRBJ1-2, with a possible D match to TRBD1 (6 bases). From germline, CDR1 is MGHRA and CDR2 YSYEKL. V was shortened by 0 bases and J by 5 bases, with 13 bases between the two germline ends. The CDR3 covers 15 residues.

The rearrangement joins TRBV27 to TRBJ2-3; D is undetermined. Per the germline V gene, CDR1 is MNHEY and CDR2 is SMNVEV (reference sequence). V was cut by 3 bases and J by 6 bases, with 16 bases left in between. The CDR3 extends over 15 amino acids. The CDR3 DNA sequence: TGTGCCAGCAGTTTTTCCCACCCTAGTTTTGATACGCAGTATTTT. Its protein is CASSFSHPSFDTQYF.

The chain links TRBV5-6 to TRBJ2-3; 10 nucleotides agree with TRBD2. CDR3 length equals 17 residues. Germline V gene data show CDR1 as SGHDT and CDR2 as YYEEEE. With 4 bases clipped from V and 4 bases from J, the junction kept 12 bases outside the gene matches. CDR3 bases: TGTGCCAGCAGCCAGGCCCCGGAGCGGGGGGGCGCAGATACGCAGTATTTT. Its protein product is CASSQAPERGGADTQYF.

Comment on this clone: The same CDR3 can be traced to other DNA sequences in this sample. The chain has TRBV18 and TRBJ1-3; D is ambiguous. The CDR3 spans 14 residues. Trimming stripped 3 bases from V and 0 bases from J, with 6 bases between. Per germline, CDR1 KGHSH and CDR2 LQKENI. CDR3 sequence (DNA): TGTGCCAGCTCACCCAGCGGCTCTGGAAACACCATATATTTT. It yields the protein CASSPSGSGNTIYF.

V gene TRBV7-8 combines with J gene TRBJ2-5; 12 bases match TRBD2. The J segment lost 2 bases and the V segment lost 5 bases, leaving 6 bases of the junction unmatched. The CDR3 contains 16 residues. CDR1 is SGHVS, CDR2 FQNEAQ, per germline. CDR3 sequence reads: CASSVPGTSGQETQYF. The CDR3 region has the DNA TGTGCCAGCAGCGTACCCGGGACTAGCGGGCAAGAGACCCAGTACTTC.

J is TRBJ1-2 and V is TRBV13; D uncertain. Per the germline V gene, CDR1 is PRHDT and CDR2 is FYEKMQ (reference sequence). This CDR3 contains 14 residues. V was clipped by 1 base and J by 2 bases, with 8 bases between them. CDR3 sequence reads: CASSLAGVNYGYTF. DNA of the CDR3: TGTGCCAGCAGCTTAGCAGGCGTCAACTATGGCTACACCTTC.

This rearrangement joins TRBV4-2 to TRBJ2-1; possibly TRBD2 for D (6 bases). Germline values: CDR1 LGHNA, CDR2 YNFKEQ. The CDR3 contains 16 residues. Trimming stripped 1 base from V and 4 bases from J, with 14 bases between. The CDR3 loop reads CASSQVSRGTYNEQFF. The CDR3 DNA reads TGTGCCAGCAGCCAAGTGTCACGCGGGACTTACAATGAGCAGTTCTTC.

V usage is TRBV19 and J usage is TRBJ2-1, with TRBD1 matching over 9 bases. This CDR3 spans 15 amino acids. Germline lookup yields CDR1 LNHDA and CDR2 SQIVND (reference sequence). With V trimmed by 3 bases and J by 4 bases, 4 bases remained unmatched. The CDR3 region has the DNA TGTGCCAGTAGTATTTTCGGGACAGGGTACAATGAGCAGTTCTTC. Protein product: CASSIFGTGYNEQFF.

V gene TRBV19 combines with J gene TRBJ2-5; tentative D call: TRBD1 (5 bases). Germline V CDR1 and CDR2: LNHDA, SQIVND (reference sequence). V was shortened by 5 bases and J by 5 bases, with 18 bases between the two germline ends. The length of the CDR3 is 15 residues. DNA of the CDR3: TGTGCCAGTAGTCAGGGCGGTCGACCCGCGGAGACCCAGTACTTC. Translated: CASSQGGRPAETQYF.

The rearrangement uses TRBV19 and TRBJ1-2; 7 bases are a match to TRBD1. CDR1 LNHDA and CDR2 SQIVND come from the germline V gene (reference sequence). CDR3 length: 13 amino acids. Unmatched junction bases numbered 5, after V lost 8 bases and J lost 2 bases. The CDR3 coding sequence is TGTGCCAGTGGACCGGGACAGAACTATGGCTACACCTTC. This codes for CASGPGQNYGYTF.

V gene TRBV2 combines with J gene TRBJ1-2; D remains ambiguous. This CDR3 contains 13 residues. The germline gives CDR1 SNHLY, CDR2 FYNNEI. V shed 4 bases and J shed 8 bases, with 14 bases lying between them. The CDR3, as DNA: TGTGCCAGCAGTGTTAACAGCCGAGGGGGCTACACCTTC. Encoded protein: CASSVNSRGGYTF.

CDR3 sequence reads: CAVLYKEGGRKAYEQYV. CDR3 sequence (DNA): TGTGCCGTACTATACAAGGAGGGGGGGCGGAAAGCCTACGAGCAGTACGTC. V gene TRBV19 combines with J gene TRBJ2-7; D may be TRBD2 (7 bases). Germline loops: CDR1 LNHDA, CDR2 SQIVND (reference sequence). This CDR3 has 17 amino acids. Trimming left V 11 bases short and J 2 bases short, with 28 bases between.

The V call is TRBV24-1, the J call TRBJ2-2; a weak D match, TRBD2 (5 bases). CDR1 is KGHDR and CDR2 is SFDVKD in the germline V gene. Trimming took 7 bases from V and 1 from J, leaving 12 bases between them. CDR3 size: 15 residues. CDR3 residues: CATSPIGGNTGELFF. The CDR3 DNA sequence: TGTGCCACCAGCCCCATTGGAGGGAACACCGGGGAGCTGTTTTTT.

This clone came up a few times. The J gene is TRBJ1-1, the V gene TRBV12-5; 7 bases map to TRBD1. After removal of 2 bases from V and 3 bases from J, the junction contained 6 bases not matched to a gene. The germline V gene has CDR1 LGHNT and CDR2 FRNRAP. The CDR3 covers 15 residues. The CDR3 nucleotides read TGTGCTAGTGGTTTGTCCGGGACAGTCGACACTGAAGCTTTCTTT. It specifies CASGLSGTVDTEAFF.

This sequence joins TRBV12-5 and TRBJ2-1; 8 nucleotides line up with TRBD2. Trimming took 1 base from V and 8 from J; bases not matched to a gene: 13. Germline values: CDR1 LGHNT, CDR2 FRNRAP. This CDR3 spans 17 amino acids. This chain's CDR3 is CASGLAYSGVTLDEQFF. The CDR3 nucleotides read TGTGCTAGTGGTTTGGCCTATAGCGGGGTTACTCTCGATGAGCAGTTCTTC.

The rearrangement joins TRBV7-2 to TRBJ1-3, with 9 bases matching TRBD1. There are 17 residues in the CDR3. Germline CDR1 and CDR2: SGHTA and FQGNSA. V was pared by 5 bases and J by 3 bases, with 11 bases of the junction left unmatched. The CDR3 spells CASSALRDRVVGNTIYF. The CDR3 DNA sequence: TGTGCCAGCAGCGCCCTCCGGGACAGGGTGGTTGGAAACACCATATATTTT.

The CDR3 loop reads CAISESGGLREDEQFF. CDR3 nucleotides: TGTGCCATCAGTGAGTCAGGGGGACTAAGGGAGGATGAGCAGTTCTTC. The chain uses TRBV10-3 and TRBJ2-1; D may be TRBD2 (7 bases). This CDR3 has 16 residues. The V gene lost 0 bases and the J gene lost 8 bases, with 17 bases spanning the gap. Germline CDR1 reads ENHRY; CDR2 reads SYGVKD.

This chain uses TRBV6-5 with TRBJ2-2; 10 nucleotides align to TRBD1. From germline, CDR1 is MNHEY and CDR2 SVGAGI. V was pared by 6 bases and J by 7 bases, with 5 bases of the junction left unmatched. The CDR3 is 14 residues long. This CDR3 is CASRQDRGFGELFF. The CDR3 DNA reads as TGTGCCAGCAGGCAGGACAGGGGGTTCGGGGAGCTGTTTTTT.

The V gene is TRBV3-1 (or the pseudogene TRBV3-2), the J gene TRBJ1-5, with D hard to call. Germline values: CDR1 LGHDT, CDR2 YNNKEL (reference sequence). CDR3 length: 14 amino acids. With 4 bases removed from V and 10 bases from J, the gap between germline ends came to 17 bases. For the CDR3, the DNA is TGTGCCAGCAGCCCCCAGTCGGGGATGGGCCCCCAGCATTTT. Amino acids: CASSPQSGMGPQHF.

This chain uses TRBV18 with TRBJ1-4, with 9 bases fitting TRBD1. The CDR3 is made up of 18 amino acids. With 2 bases clipped from V and 0 bases from J, the junction kept 7 bases outside the gene matches. Looked up from germline, CDR1 is KGHSH and CDR2 is LQKENI. The CDR3 loop is CASSPIGQGSSTNEKLFF. DNA of the CDR3: TGTGCCAGCTCACCAATAGGACAGGGGTCTTCAACTAATGAAAAACTGTTTTTT.

DNA for the CDR3: TGTGCCAGCAGCTCAGGGCCCCAGGGGGCGCGGACTGAAGCTTTCTTT. Encoded protein: CASSSGPQGARTEAFF. The chain has TRBV7-8 and TRBJ1-1; 8 bases line up with TRBD1. After removal of 4 bases from V and 5 bases from J, the junction contained 12 bases not matched to a gene. This CDR3 comprises 16 residues. The germline V gene encodes CDR1 SGHVS and CDR2 FQNEAQ.

The chain joins TRBV3-1 (or the pseudogene TRBV3-2) to TRBJ1-2, with D tentatively TRBD1 (5 bases). The CDR3 consists of 15 residues. Germline V gives CDR1 LGHDT, CDR2 YNNKEL (reference sequence). V dropped 4 bases and J dropped 4 bases, with 16 bases sitting between them. The CDR3 reads CASSLEGQASYGYTF. The CDR3 bases are TGTGCCAGCAGCCTAGAGGGGCAGGCTAGCTATGGCTACACCTTC.

The V and J genes are TRBV13 and TRBJ1-2; unclear D gene. CDR3 length: 15 residues. The V gene lost 7 bases and the J gene lost 0 bases, with 15 bases spanning the gap. The germline gives CDR1 PRHDT, CDR2 FYEKMQ (reference sequence). DNA for the CDR3: TGTGCCAGCAAGGATACACTAGCCACTAACTATGGCTACACCTTC. It specifies CASKDTLATNYGYTF.

This clone was seen only a few times. This rearrangement joins TRBV12-3 or TRBV12-4 to TRBJ1-2, with D perhaps matching TRBD1 (6 bases). The CDR3 has 12 amino acids. Between the trimmed V and J ends, which lost 7 bases and 8 bases, there was a span of 14 bases. CDR3 in amino acids: CASNPGVGGYTF. DNA for the CDR3: TGTGCCAGCAATCCAGGGGTGGGAGGCTACACCTTC.

This clone appeared a few times. The chain has TRBV7-8 and TRBJ1-5; D is ambiguous. The germline CDR1 and CDR2 sequences are SGHVS and FQNEAQ. The germline V and J ends were trimmed by 3 bases and 0 bases, with 3 bases remaining between them. The length of the CDR3 is 13 residues. The CDR3 nucleotides read TGTGCCAGCAGCTTTAATAGCAATCAGCCCCAGCATTTT. Residues: CASSFNSNQPQHF. The entire variable domain, with the rest obtained from reference TRBV7-8 and TRBJ1-5, is as follows: GAGVSQSPRYKVAKRGQDVALRCDPISGHVSLFWYQQALGQGPEFLTYFQNEAQLDKSGLPSDRFFAERPEGSVSTLKIQRTQQEDSAVYLCASSFNSNQPQHFGDGTRLSIL.

The V call is TRBV5-4, the J call TRBJ1-2; maybe TRBD1 (5 bases). V gave up 0 bases and J gave up 6 bases, with 9 bases separating them. Per the germline V gene, CDR1 is SGHNT and CDR2 is YYREEE (reference sequence). The CDR3 covers 13 residues. The CDR3 sequence is CASSLAGVDGYTF. CDR3 nucleotides: TGTGCCAGCAGCTTGGCGGGGGTGGATGGCTACACCTTC.

The CDR3 reads CASSPRGRTYQETQYF. The CDR3 region has the DNA TGTGCCAGCAGCCCCCGAGGTCGTACGTACCAAGAGACCCAGTACTTC. The rearrangement joins TRBV11-2 to TRBJ2-5; no clear D gene. Trimming left V 5 bases short and J 0 bases short, with 16 bases between. From germline, CDR1 is SGHAT and CDR2 FQNNGV. The CDR3 is 16 residues long.

The chain links TRBV27 to TRBJ1-1; 9 bases align to TRBD1. Per the germline V gene, CDR1 is MNHEY and CDR2 is SMNVEV (reference sequence). Trimming at V came to 7 bases and at J to 5 bases, leaving 17 bases not matched to a gene. This CDR3 has 17 amino acids. CDR3 sequence reads: CASIPLGTGNPVTEAFF. CDR3 bases: TGTGCCAGCATCCCCCTGGGGACAGGGAACCCGGTAACTGAAGCTTTCTTT.

This clone was recorded only once. The J gene is TRBJ1-2, the V gene TRBV24-1, with TRBD1 as a possible D gene (5 bases). Germline values: CDR1 KGHDR, CDR2 SFDVKD. This CDR3 is built from 12 residues. The ends were cut back, 0 bases at V and 10 bases at J, with 8 bases in the middle. Written as DNA, the CDR3 is TGTGCCACCAGTGATTTGGGGGGACTCTACACCTTC. It is translated as CATSDLGGLYTF.